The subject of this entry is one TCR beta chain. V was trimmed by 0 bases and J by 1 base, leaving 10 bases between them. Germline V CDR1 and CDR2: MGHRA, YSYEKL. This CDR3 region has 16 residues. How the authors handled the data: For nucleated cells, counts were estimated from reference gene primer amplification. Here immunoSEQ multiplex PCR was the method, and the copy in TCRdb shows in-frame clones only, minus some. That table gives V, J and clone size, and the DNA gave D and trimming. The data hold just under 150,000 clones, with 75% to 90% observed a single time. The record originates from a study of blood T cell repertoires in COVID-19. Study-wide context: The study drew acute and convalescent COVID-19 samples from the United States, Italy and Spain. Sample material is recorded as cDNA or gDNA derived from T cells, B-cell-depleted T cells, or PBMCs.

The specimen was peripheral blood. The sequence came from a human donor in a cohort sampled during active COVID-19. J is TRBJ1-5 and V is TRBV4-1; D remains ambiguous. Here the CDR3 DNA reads TGCGCCAGCAGCCAAGAAAGAGGTTTGAGCAATCAGCCCCAGCATTTT. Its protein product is CASSQERGLSNQPQHF.